What follows are 9 T cell receptor beta chains derived from one specimen sequenced in a study of CD8+ T cells in alopecia areata. On the basis of CD4, CD8alpha, NKG2D, NKG2ACE and other markers, pooled cutaneous lymph node cells were sorted. cDNA reverse transcribed from extracted RNA served as the sequencing template. Repertoires were generated with immunoSEQ multiplex PCR, while TCRdb's copy carries only in-frame clones and drops some. Altogether 200,000 to 300,000 clones were found in the sample, and no singletons occur. The specimen was CD4+ T cells sorted from a lymph node. The receptors stem from a C3H/HeJ mouse with alopecia areata. The mice in this strain carry MHC haplotype H2-k.

Notes on this clone: Mouse gene names and germline throughout. The CDR3 goes on 4 residues after the read ends, and that part is filled in from the germline J gene. This chain joins TRBV5 and TRBJ1-2, with D tentatively TRBD1 (6 bases). Germline V gene sequence: CDR1 LGHNA, CDR2 YNLKQL (reference sequence). The CDR3 covers 16 residues. The V and J ends lost 0 bases and 0 bases respectively, with 11 bases between them. The CDR3 protein is CASSQESGTSNSDYTF. The part of the CDR3 DNA that was read is TGTGCCAGCAGCCAAGAAAGCGGGACATCAAACTCC.

This clone came up a few times. Gene names are the mouse ones. The read gets to within 4 residues of the CDR3 end, and the germline J gene fills in the rest. V is TRBV31 and J is TRBJ2-3, with 8 bases matching TRBD2. The CDR3 spans 15 residues. Germline V CDR1 and CDR2: GKSSPN, SITVG. V shed 0 bases, J shed 4 bases, and the junction held 6 bases outside the gene matches. The CDR3 region is CAWSLGGGATETLYF. The part of the CDR3 DNA that was read is TGTGCCTGGAGTCTTGGGGGGGGCGCGACAGAA.

This clone was counted only a few times. All gene names here are mouse names. The read falls 4 residues short of the CDR3 end, and the missing part is taken from the germline J gene. The chain has TRBV1 and TRBJ2-4; 9 nucleotides align to TRBD2. From germline, CDR1 is NSQYPW and CDR2 LRSPGD (reference sequence). The CDR3 loop spans 17 amino acids. Trimming took 3 bases from V and 0 from J; bases not matched to a gene: 7. The CDR3 reads CTCSALTGGASQNTLYF. Incomplete CDR3 DNA: TGCACCTGCAGTGCCCTGACTGGGGGAGCTAGTCAAAAC. Supplemented by reference TRBV1 and TRBJ2-4, the full variable domain reads VTLLEQNPRWRLVPRGQAVNLRCILKNSQYPWMSWYQQDLQKQLQWLFTLRSPGDKEVKSLPGADYLATRVTDTELRLQVANMSQGRTLYCTCSALTGGASQNTLYFGAGTRLSVL.

This clone has only a few counts. A much more abundant neighbour one base away suggests this may be a read error. The gene names here belong to mouse. Sequencing ends 4 residues short of the CDR3 end; the germline J gene provides the rest. This chain connects TRBV1 to TRBJ1-1, with a tentative D call TRBD1 (5 bases). The germline V and J ends were trimmed by 0 bases and 4 bases, with 6 bases remaining between them. Per germline, CDR1 NSQYPW and CDR2 LRSPGD (reference sequence). The CDR3 has 13 amino acids. The CDR3 sequence: CTCSADRVTEVFF. The part of the CDR3 DNA that was read is TGCACCTGCAGTGCAGACAGGGTCACA.

Only a few counts were recorded for this clone. Genes and germline are mouse. Incomplete CDR3 DNA: TGTGCCAGCAGTGATCCTCCCCATACTGGGGGGACTAGTGCAGAA. The encoded protein is CASSDPPHTGGTSAE. The complete CDR3 reads CASSDPPHTGGTSAETLYF. The chain is built from TRBV13-1 and TRBJ2-3, with TRBD2 matching over 9 bases. Read sequence stops 4 residues before the CDR3 end, and the germline J gene provides the missing end. From germline, CDR1 is NSHNY and CDR2 SYGAGN. With V trimmed by 1 base and J by 0 bases, 12 bases remained unmatched. There are 19 residues in the CDR3.

In this sample, this clone turned up a few times. Genes and germline come from the mouse. The read gets to within 4 residues of the CDR3 end, and the germline J gene fills in the rest. The rearrangement uses TRBV13-1 and TRBJ2-2; 11 bases agree with TRBD1. J lost 3 bases, V lost 5 bases, and 6 bases had no gene match. The CDR3 length is 16 residues. The germline gives CDR1 NSHNY, CDR2 SYGAGN. The CDR3 spells CASSPDRGRDTGQLYF. Partial CDR3 DNA: TGTGCCAGCAGCCCGGACAGGGGGCGGGACACCGGG.

The sample holds a few counts of this clone. The genes and germline here are from mouse. The read ends 4 residues shy of where the CDR3 ends; the end is completed using the germline J gene. This chain links TRBV17 with TRBJ2-3; 7 nucleotides line up with TRBD1. V shed 1 base and J 0 bases; nucleotides not matched to a gene: 4. This CDR3 comprises 16 residues. Germline assignment: CDR1 MNHDT and CDR2 YYDKIL. CDR3 sequence reads: CASSRGRDSSAETLYF. CDR3 DNA, as far as it was read: TGTGCTAGCAGTAGAGGCCGGGACAGTAGTGCAGAA.

This clone came up a few times. Gene names and germline refer to mouse. CDR3 sequence: CAWSLRTGENTGQLYF. Partial CDR3 DNA: TGTGCCTGGAGTCTTCGGACAGGGGAAAACACCGGG. The V gene is TRBV31, the J gene TRBJ2-2; 9 positions match TRBD1. The read is 4 residues too short to cover the CDR3 end, so that end is filled in from the germline J gene. Germline CDR1 is GKSSPN and CDR2 is SITVG. The V and J ends lost 0 bases and 1 base, in that order; junction bases with no gene match: 3. There are 16 residues in the CDR3.

This clone has ten or more counts. The genes and germline here are from mouse. Read sequence stops 4 residues before the CDR3 end, and the germline J gene provides the missing end. Other DNA sequences in this specimen translate into the identical CDR3. J is TRBJ2-5 and V is TRBV1, with 8 bases identical to TRBD1. With 4 bases clipped from V and 3 bases from J, the junction kept 0 bases outside the gene matches. This CDR3 comprises 13 residues. Germline CDR1 NSQYPW, CDR2 LRSPGD (reference sequence). CDR3 DNA, as far as it was read: TGCACCTGCAGTGACAGGGGGCAAGAC. Encoded protein: CTCSDRGQD. The full CDR3 reads CTCSDRGQDTQYF.